This T cell receptor (beta chain) was recovered during a study of cytomegalovirus exposure and HLA in healthy donors. Some clones are missing from TCRdb's copy, which holds only in-frame ones; the method was immunoSEQ multiplex PCR. The data contain 150,000 or so clones, approximately 86% of them singletons. Study-wide findings and caveats: Cytomegalovirus-associated status was assigned to some 180 TCR beta chains.

CDR1 is SGHAT, CDR2 FQNNGV, per germline. V lost 0 bases and J 0 bases, leaving 7 bases between the germline ends. The CDR3 runs 15 residues. This clone was detected only a few times. As yet, its antigen is unknown. The TCR was taken from a man younger than 35 in good health and CMV-seropositive. Sequencing was carried out using PBMCs. The gene calls are TRBV11-2 and TRBJ2-3, with D possibly being TRBD1 (5 bases). This CDR3 reads CASSLEGLSTDTQYF. The CDR3 DNA reads as TGTGCCAGCAGCTTAGAGGGGCTTAGCACAGATACGCAGTATTTT. The variable domain in full, with the rest retrieved from reference TRBV11-2 and TRBJ2-3, is EAGVAQSPRYKIIEKRQSVAFWCNPISGHATLYWYQQILGQGPKLLIQFQNNGVVDDSQLPKDRFSAERLKGVDSTLKIQPAKLEDSAVYLCASSLEGLSTDTQYFGPGTRLTVL.